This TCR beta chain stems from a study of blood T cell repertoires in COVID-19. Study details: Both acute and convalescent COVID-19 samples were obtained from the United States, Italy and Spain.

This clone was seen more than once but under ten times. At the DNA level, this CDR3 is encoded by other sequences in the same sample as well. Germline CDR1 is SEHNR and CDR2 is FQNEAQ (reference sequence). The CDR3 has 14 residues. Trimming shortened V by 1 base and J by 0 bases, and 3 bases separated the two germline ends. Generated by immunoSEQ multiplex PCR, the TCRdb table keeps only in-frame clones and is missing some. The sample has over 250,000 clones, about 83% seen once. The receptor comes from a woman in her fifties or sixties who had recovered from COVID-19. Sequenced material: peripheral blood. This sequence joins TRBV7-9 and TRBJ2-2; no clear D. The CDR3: CASSLDTNTGELFF. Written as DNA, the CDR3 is TGTGCCAGCAGCTTAGACACGAACACCGGGGAGCTGTTTTTT.